What follows is one T cell receptor beta chain and its context. This clonotype occurred a few times. No antigen is known for it. Base qualities are missing; no much larger clone stands one base away. Read against the paper, the sample's time point label means: patch test 3, about 24 weeks after DPC sensitization. The sample's treatment or condition, from its label and the paper: therapeutic diphenylcyclopropenone sensitization with weekly scalp DPC. At each patch-test visit, blood was drawn before the patch test was applied. To be eligible, patients had to be aged 18 to 70, diagnosed with alopecia and judged suitable for DPC therapy, while pregnant patients were excluded. Unfractionated whole blood was collected in Tempus Blood RNA tubes, and total RNA was extracted from that blood. This record belongs to a study of human T cells and chemical hapten exposure (dated by TCRdb to the early 2020s). A note on the overall study: For sensitization, 2% DPC in acetone was applied to a 2 cm by 2 cm area of upper inner arm skin. Alopecia areata with under or over 50% scalp involvement, alopecia totalis and alopecia universalis were represented in the patient cohort, which was mostly female. Blood samples were taken from patients before sensitization (week 0) and at 2, 6 and about 24 weeks after DPC sensitization. Libraries were pooled for sequencing, and variation in per-sample TCR yields was attributed mainly to small differences in library volumes within the pool. In alopecia patients, the study followed how the peripheral blood TCR repertoire changed in vivo over primary and secondary sensitization to diphenylcyclopropenone (DPC), a hapten. Weekly therapeutic DPC doses were additionally applied to the scalp of patients throughout the approximately 25-week study period. Blood for TCR sequencing was provided by twenty-nine alopecia patients at one to four time points (pre-sensitization, 2, 6 and 24 weeks). Patch testing was performed on the upper back with Finn chambers containing 0.01% DPC, and the patch tests were scored after 6 days according to International Contact Dermatitis Research Group standards.

CDR1 SGHRS and CDR2 YFSETQ are derived from the germline V gene. The CDR3 numbers 13 residues from cysteine through phenylalanine. Only the CDR3 DNA is retained, 39 bases long and in frame from the first base. Trimming at the junction amounts to 1 base on V and 4 bases on J, and the germline ends lie 5 bases apart. What the authors observed across the whole study: DPC sensitization did not change how many TCRs were above 1 in 1000 frequency, and no evidence was found of alterations in global repertoire structure. All patients had alopecia, a presumed autoimmune disease, so their immune response might differ from that of healthy individuals. Compared with pre-sensitization or healthy control sets, expanded TCRs formed significantly more large CDR3 similarity clusters, which is consistent with antigen-driven responses. A positive correlation was found between the number of PT1 expanded TCRs and patch test score, with significance reached at thresholds 8, 16 and 32 but not 4. Repeated subsampling changed both the strength of the expansion versus patch-test correlation and the threshold at which that correlation became significant.

Library preparation used RACE. TCRdb shows the sequencer as NextSeq 500. Library preparation attached unique molecular identifiers to individual cDNA molecules for quantitative, reproducible TCR counting. Each blood RNA sample was used to sequence both TCR alpha and TCR beta chains. In the original analysis: The median number of TCRs per sample was 90,000 to 100,000, ranging from roughly 23,224 to 700,000. V, J and CDR3 annotation of the TCR reads was performed with the Decombinator software suite. To make PS versus PT1 abundance plots, every sample was subsampled to the same number of TCRs (28,000). Expanded TCRs were defined as absent before sensitization and observed at least eight times at the 2-week time point. TCRdb cleaned the public reads at Q25 with fastp, built clones with MiXCR and kept in-frame beta chains. Rows are combined by CDR3 protein, so each entry shows the most common genes and DNA. For this entry, the V and J calls and clone size follow TCRdb and not the study's own pipeline. For this sample there are roughly 90,000 distinct CDR3 sequences; about 11% appear just once. The ten largest clones add up to about 0.95% of the sample.

Sequences were derived from whole blood, sampled in connection with sensitization to the hapten diphenylcyclopropenone (DPC). This receptor chain uses TRBV5-1 and TRBJ2-2; the D gene is not confidently resolved. This TCR was sampled from a woman between 25 and 40 years old with alopecia areata. Some clones in this sample may be carry-over from other donors' samples. DNA sequence: TGCGCCAGCAGCTTGAGTCCCACCGGGGAGCTGTTTTTT. This gives the protein CASSLSPTGELFF.